The entry that follows covers one TCR beta chain sequence. Its antigen remains unidentified. The record has no base qualities; no much larger clone is one base away. The donors belonged to the validation cohort of 120 subjects, which was separate from the roughly 700-subject first cohort. V is cut by 1 base and J by 0 bases, and the space between the germline ends is 6 bases. The germline V gene yields SNHLY for CDR1 and FYNNEI for CDR2. From the cysteine up to the phenylalanine, the CDR3 has a length of 14 residues. Of all the DNA, just the CDR3 is kept, 42 bases in frame from base 1. The library was produced with the immunoSEQ multiplex PCR assay. Under the source paper's analysis protocol: To diagnose cytomegalovirus status from the catalog of TCR beta chain sequences, a statistical classification framework was built. TCRdb took over this immuneACCESS table, retaining in-frame rearrangements with V and J assigned. Such tables are incomplete; in checked studies, under half of the missing clones stem from an unresolved V gene, and the remainder is unexplained. The DNA gave D and trimming, while V, J and clone size come from that table. In all, the sample holds roughly 100,000 clones, and roughly 90% of those were seen once. Of the sample, less than 2% is held by the ten largest clones.

The data originate from a study of cytomegalovirus exposure and HLA in healthy donors (dated by TCRdb to 2016 to 2017). With respect to the entire study: A later analysis indicated that the 90 to 150 validation repertoires were generated on the platform also employed for the roughly 650 repertoires of the first cohort. The study aimed to test whether cataloging public T cell receptors could reveal signatures of past pathogen exposure. In addition to the first cohort of roughly 700 subjects, a separate validation cohort of approximately 120 different subjects was used. To predict cytomegalovirus infection status, the study combined high-throughput TCR immunosequencing, statistical association of individual TCRs with disease status, and machine learning.

Overall results and qualifications from the work: The authors suggested that the approach could potentially be generalized to other disease states and immunological phenotypes. A later analysis had no HLA typing for the validation cohort, so co-occurrence there was scored across all 130 or so repertoires. Cytomegalovirus status was reported to be diagnosed by the classifier with high specificity and sensitivity in both the original and validation cohorts. Most TCR sequences were seen in very few donors, while some public TCRs were found in many individuals. A few of the identified cytomegalovirus-associated TCR beta chains were confirmed in vitro to be specific for cytomegalovirus antigens. The study gave a list of some 150 TCR beta chains associated with cytomegalovirus. Of the cluster scores, 85% to 95% were above 0 in a later analysis, which found that TCRs clustered in the first cohort also tended to co-occur in the approximately 130 validation repertoires.

The sequenced sample consisted of PBMCs. The rearrangement joined TRBV2 to TRBJ1-2, and TRBD1 may be the D gene, going by 6 matching bases. The sequence was obtained from a woman aged 18 to 35 in good health and CMV-seropositive. The DNA reads TGTGCCAGCAGTGAAGGGACAGCTAACTATGGCTACACCTTC. Its translation reads: CASSEGTANYGYTF. Where the CDR3 stops, the reference TRBV2 and TRBJ1-2 genes take over; the full variable domain is EPEVTQTPSHQVTQMGQEVILRCVPISNHLYFYWYRQILGQKVEFLVSFYNNEISEKSEIFDDQFSVERPDGSNFTLKIRSTKLEDSAMYFCASSEGTANYGYTFGSGTRLTVV.